Presented here are 11 T cell receptor beta chains from one specimen sequenced in a study of T cell repertoires in cytomegalovirus infection (dated by TCRdb to the late 2010s). Sequenced on an Illumina HiSeq 1500. The public sequencing data were trimmed at Q25 with fastp and processed into clonotypes with MiXCR by TCRdb, which kept only in-frame beta chains. Here each entry gathers all rows of one CDR3 protein and keeps the most common genes and DNA. The sample includes around 230,000 distinct CDR3 sequences, with about 7% observed a single time. The leading ten clones occupy about 6.5% of the sample. Sequencing was performed on PBMCs. All receptors derive from a human donor in good health (CMV status not recorded). Some clones in this sample may be carry-over from other donors' samples.

In its sample, this clonotype was seen many times. This rearrangement joins TRBV29-1 to TRBJ2-1; possibly TRBD1 for D (6 bases). The V gene's germline CDR1 is SQVTM and CDR2 ANQGSEA. V was shortened by 3 bases and J by 0 bases, with 6 bases between the two germline ends. This CDR3 comprises 13 residues. CDR3 residues: CSVETGSYNEQFF. The CDR3 nucleotides read TGCAGCGTTGAGACAGGCTCCTACAATGAGCAGTTCTTC.

This clonotype was counted many times. The CDR3 coding sequence is TGCAGCGTTGATGGTGGCTACACCTTC. This codes for CSVDGGYTF. The J gene is TRBJ1-2, the V gene TRBV29-1, with unresolved D. Deletions cut 3 bases from V and 7 bases from J, with 3 bases between. Germline V gene sequence: CDR1 SQVTM, CDR2 ANQGSEA. CDR3 size: 9 residues.

A few counts support this clonotype. The chain has TRBV6-2 or TRBV6-3 and TRBJ1-4; D gene uncertain. CDR1 is MNHEY, CDR2 SVGEGT, per germline. V was trimmed by 2 bases and J by 9 bases, leaving 4 bases between them. The CDR3 consists of 11 residues. CDR3 region: CASSYGKKLFF. The CDR3 DNA is TGTGCCAGCAGTTACGGAAAAAAACTGTTTTTT.

This clonotype was recorded at least ten times. The chain employs TRBV7-9 and TRBJ2-3, with 10 bases that match TRBD2. The J segment lost 7 bases and the V segment lost 7 bases, leaving 8 bases of the junction unmatched. CDR1 SEHNR and CDR2 FQNEAQ come from the germline V gene (reference sequence). The length of the CDR3 is 14 residues. The CDR3 reads CASIKTSGTYTQYF. The CDR3 nucleotides read TGTGCCAGCATCAAAACTAGCGGGACATATACGCAGTATTTT. Full variable domain (outside the CDR3, taken from reference TRBV7-9 and TRBJ2-3): DTGVSQNPRHKITKRGQNVTFRCDPISEHNRLYWYRQTLGQGPEFLTYFQNEAQLEKSRLLSDRFSAERPKGSFSTLEIQRTEQGDSAMYLCASIKTSGTYTQYFGPGTRLTVL.

To note about this clonotype: Possible read error: a much larger clone is one base away. The chain uses TRBV20-1 and TRBJ2-7; TRBD1 matches 9 bases. The CDR3 sequence is 14 residues long. Germline loops: CDR1 DFQATT, CDR2 SNEGSKA (reference sequence). The ends lost 8 bases at V and 5 bases at J; junction bases unmatched: 13. The CDR3 bases are TGCAGTACTACACGACAGGACAGGGGACACGAGCAGTACTTC. Its protein is CSTTRQDRGHEQYF.

This clonotype was seen repeatedly, ten times or more. The chain recombines TRBV18 with TRBJ2-5; 9 bases are shared with TRBD1. The V segment lost 0 bases and the J segment 5 bases; nucleotides outside the gene matches: 7. The germline CDR1 and CDR2 sequences are KGHSH and LQKENI. The CDR3 is 16 residues long. CDR3 DNA sequence: TGTGCCAGCTCACCACCGACCGGACAGGGGACGGAGACCCAGTACTTC. This codes for CASSPPTGQGTETQYF.

This clonotype was picked up many times. The chain uses TRBV30 and TRBJ1-5; D is unresolved. V was trimmed by 3 bases and J by 4 bases, leaving 10 bases between them. Germline V gene sequence: CDR1 GTSNPN, CDR2 SVGIG (reference sequence). This CDR3 contains 13 residues. The CDR3 loop reads CAWSSEGNQPQHF. For the CDR3, the DNA is TGTGCCTGGAGCAGCGAGGGTAATCAGCCCCAGCATTTT.

This clonotype was counted at least ten times. The chain joins TRBV20-1 to TRBJ1-1; 8 positions agree with TRBD1. Unmatched junction bases numbered 13, after V lost 3 bases and J lost 7 bases. The germline V gene has CDR1 DFQATT and CDR2 SNEGSKA (reference sequence). The CDR3 extends over 15 amino acids. Written as DNA, the CDR3 is TGCAGTGCTAGTGCGGCCGGGACAGGAGCTTTTGAAGCTTTCTTT. Translation: CSASAAGTGAFEAFF.

In this sample, this clonotype turned up many times. The CDR3 DNA is TGTGCCAGCAGGCCACCCGTGAACACTGAAGCTTTCTTT. Translating it yields CASRPPVNTEAFF. V usage is TRBV12-3 or TRBV12-4 and J usage is TRBJ1-1; unclear D gene. This CDR3 region has 13 residues. V dropped 6 bases and J dropped 0 bases, with 8 bases sitting between them.

The chain employs TRBV19 and TRBJ2-7; D is perhaps TRBD2 (5 bases). Germline V gene sequence: CDR1 LNHDA, CDR2 SQIVND (reference sequence). Trimming stripped 5 bases from V and 0 bases from J, with 8 bases between. The CDR3 contains 13 residues. CDR3 DNA: TGTGCCAGTAGTGCCGGGGTCTCCTACGAGCAGTACTTC. Protein product: CASSAGVSYEQYF.

This clonotype has a count of ten or more. The CDR3 bases are TGTGCCAGCAGCTCGGTCGGACGGGACGAGCAGTACTTC. This encodes CASSSVGRDEQYF. The genes are TRBV11-3 and TRBJ2-7; no firm D call. The CDR3 spans 13 residues. Germline CDR1 reads SGHNT; CDR2 reads YENEEA. V dropped 4 bases and J dropped 5 bases, with 12 bases sitting between them.